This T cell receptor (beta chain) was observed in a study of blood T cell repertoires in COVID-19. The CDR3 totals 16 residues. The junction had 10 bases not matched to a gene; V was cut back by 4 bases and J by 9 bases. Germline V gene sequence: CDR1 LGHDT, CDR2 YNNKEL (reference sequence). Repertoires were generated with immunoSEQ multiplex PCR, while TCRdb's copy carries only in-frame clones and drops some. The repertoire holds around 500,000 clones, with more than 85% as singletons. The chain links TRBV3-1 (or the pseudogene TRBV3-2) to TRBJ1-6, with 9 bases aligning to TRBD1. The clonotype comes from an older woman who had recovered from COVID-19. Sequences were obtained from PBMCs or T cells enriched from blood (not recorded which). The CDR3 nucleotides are TGTGCCAGCAGCCTCTCTGCCGGGACAGGGCTTTCACCCCTCCACTTT. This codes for CASSLSAGTGLSPLHF.